This T cell receptor beta chain was sequenced during a study of blood T cell repertoires in COVID-19. For the study at large: Samples representing acute and convalescent COVID-19 were sourced from the United States, Italy and Spain. PBMCs, B-cell-depleted T cells, or T cells provided the cDNA or gDNA that made up the material.

CDR3 length: 12 amino acids. Germline V gives CDR1 LNHDA, CDR2 SQIVND (reference sequence). The V end was cut by 9 bases, the J end by 6 bases, with 12 bases between. As handled by the study authors: Reference gene primers were amplified, and this amplification served to estimate nucleated cell counts. The data were produced by immunoSEQ multiplex PCR, yet TCRdb's version contains in-frame clones alone and is incomplete. V and J calls and clone size are as listed in that table; D and trimming were resolved from the DNA. The table shows 250,000 to 300,000 clones, with roughly nine tenths occurring only once.

The chain uses TRBV19 and TRBJ2-1; a weak D match, TRBD2 (6 bases). This receptor was identified in a human donor in a cohort exposed to, infected with or recovered from COVID-19 (not recorded which). The donor label of this sample is uncertain. The source material was PBMCs or T cells enriched from blood (not recorded which). CDR3 protein: CASGGEFNEQFF. The CDR3 nucleotides read TGTGCCAGCGGGGGAGAATTCAATGAGCAGTTCTTC. Combining the CDR3 with reference TRBV19 and TRBJ2-1 gives the whole variable domain DGGITQSPKYLFRKEGQNVTLSCEQNLNHDAMYWYRQDPGQGLRLIYYSQIVNDFQKGDIAEGYSVSREKKESFPLTVTSAQKNPTAFYLCASGGEFNEQFFGPGTRLTVL.